This T cell receptor beta chain was captured in a study of long-term antiretroviral therapy in people with HIV. Findings of the study overall: Among HIV repertoires, CDR3 length ranges were narrower than those of controls. ART adherence, viral resistance and therapy changes went unrecorded. Post-ART, diversity grew, though it stayed under transplant donor control levels.

Germline V gives CDR1 KGHSH, CDR2 LQKENI. The CDR3 extends over 17 amino acids. The V end was cut by 6 bases, the J end by 0 bases, with 19 bases between. Researchers report immunoSEQ v3.0 was run at survey level. Profiled with immunoSEQ multiplex PCR; TCRdb holds only in-frame clones, not every one. The sample lists roughly 20,000 clones; about 80% were seen once. Concerning this clone: The target antigen is unknown.

The chain uses TRBV18 and TRBJ2-3; D remains unclear. Sequenced material: unsorted PBMCs, taken 0.2 years after starting antiretroviral therapy. This sequence originates from a middle-aged woman with HIV. CDR3 in DNA: TGTGCCAGCTCGCCGACTGATTCCTATTCTAGCACAGATACGCAGTATTTT. This sequence encodes CASSPTDSYSSTDTQYF.